One and the same sample provided the 28 T cell receptor beta chains below, sequenced in a study of blood T cell repertoires in COVID-19. The repertoire was sequenced with immunoSEQ multiplex PCR; TCRdb's copy has only in-frame clones and lacks some. This table has 120,000 to 150,000 clones, 65% to 80% appearing once. The material sequenced was peripheral blood. These receptors all come from a man in his 60s with acute or convalescent COVID-19.

The chain has TRBV28 and TRBJ2-6; D remains ambiguous. The V end lost 7 bases, the J end lost 0 bases, and 7 bases lay between the germline ends. From germline, CDR1 is MDHEN and CDR2 SYDVKM. The CDR3 extends over 14 amino acids. Here the CDR3 reads CASTKTSGANVLTF. The CDR3 bases are TGTGCCAGCACTAAAACCTCTGGGGCCAACGTCCTGACTTTC.

The genes are TRBV3-1 (or the pseudogene TRBV3-2) and TRBJ2-3; D unclear. Trimming removed 8 bases from V and 1 base from J, with 10 bases in between. The CDR3 runs 13 residues. Germline-derived CDR1 and CDR2 are LGHDT and YNNKEL (reference sequence). The CDR3 coding sequence is TGTGCCAGCGGCGGCAGCGGCACAGATACGCAGTATTTT. Translating it yields CASGGSGTDTQYF.

The chain recombines TRBV5-5 with TRBJ2-3, with D hard to call. V gave up 1 base and J gave up 0 bases, with 6 bases separating them. CDR1 and CDR2 (germline): SGHKS, YYEKEE (reference sequence). The CDR3 has 14 amino acids. The CDR3 sequence: CASSLQISTDTQYF. In DNA, the CDR3 is TGTGCCAGCAGCTTGCAGATCAGCACAGATACGCAGTATTTT. Variable domain in full (rest from reference TRBV5-5 and TRBJ2-3): DAGVTQSPTHLIKTRGQQVTLRCSPISGHKSVSWYQQVLGQGPQFIFQYYEKEERGRGNFPDRFSARQFPNYSSELNVNALLLGDSALYLCASSLQISTDTQYFGPGTRLTVL.

V usage is TRBV27 and J usage is TRBJ2-7; D uncertain. Trimming removed 1 base at V and 5 bases at J, with 12 bases between. Germline assignment: CDR1 MNHEY and CDR2 SMNVEV (reference sequence). There are 14 residues in the CDR3. CDR3 loop: CASSLFVGQNEQYF. The CDR3 coding sequence is TGTGCCAGCAGTTTATTTGTGGGCCAGAACGAGCAGTACTTC.

The J gene is TRBJ2-7, the V gene TRBV4-2; tentative D call: TRBD2 (6 bases). The CDR3 runs to 14 residues. The ends were cut back, 4 bases at V and 3 bases at J, with 13 bases in the middle. CDR1 LGHNA and CDR2 YNFKEQ come from the germline V gene. In DNA form, the CDR3 reads TGTGCCAGCAGCCGCCGGGACTCAGACTACGAGCAGTACTTC. Translation: CASSRRDSDYEQYF.

Remarks on this clone: This specimen includes other DNA sequences encoding the same CDR3. The J gene is TRBJ2-2, the V gene TRBV5-1; D might be TRBD1 (5 bases). V was shortened by 0 bases and J by 6 bases, with 15 bases between the two germline ends. This CDR3 has 16 residues. Germline CDR1 and CDR2: SGHRS and YFSETQ. The CDR3 DNA reads as TGCGCCAGCAGCTTGGTTAGTACAGGTCGGGCCGGGGAGCTGTTTTTT. This translates into CASSLVSTGRAGELFF. Combining the CDR3 with reference TRBV5-1 and TRBJ2-2 gives the whole variable domain KAGVTQTPRYLIKTRGQQVTLSCSPISGHRSVSWYQQTPGQGLQFLFEYFSETQRNKGNFPGRFSGRQFSNSRSEMNVSTLELGDSALYLCASSLVSTGRAGELFFGEGSRLTVL.

V and J are TRBV19 and TRBJ2-1, with 9 bases that match TRBD2. J was trimmed by 6 bases and V by 1 base; bases with no gene match: 4. The CDR3 spans 15 residues. In germline, CDR1 is LNHDA, CDR2 SQIVND (reference sequence). The CDR3 region is CASSIGLAVPNEQFF. As DNA, the CDR3 is TGTGCCAGTAGTATAGGACTAGCGGTGCCCAATGAGCAGTTCTTC.

The chain has TRBV6-2 or TRBV6-3 and TRBJ1-5, with 10 bases matching TRBD1. CDR3 length equals 15 residues. V dropped 6 bases and J dropped 5; count of bases not matched to a gene: 7. The germline V gene has CDR1 MNHEY and CDR2 SVGEGT. The CDR3 protein is CASSLGQGWYQPQHF. CDR3 bases: TGTGCCAGCAGCCTGGGACAGGGGTGGTATCAGCCCCAGCATTTT.

The chain has TRBV18 and TRBJ2-5, with D unclear. The CDR3 is made up of 16 amino acids. Germline loops: CDR1 KGHSH, CDR2 LQKENI. V was cut by 3 bases and J by 5 bases, with 19 bases left in between. This CDR3 is CASSPPGLLGAETQYF. Written as DNA, the CDR3 is TGTGCCAGCTCACCCCCGGGTTTGCTAGGTGCGGAGACCCAGTACTTC.

V usage is TRBV2 and J usage is TRBJ2-7; possibly TRBD1 for D (5 bases). The CDR3 is made up of 12 amino acids. The V gene's germline CDR1 is SNHLY and CDR2 FYNNEI. The CDR3 is CVGAGSPYEQYF. CDR3 sequence (DNA): TGTGTGGGTGCAGGGTCGCCCTACGAGCAGTACTTC.

CDR3 nucleotides: TGCGCCAGCAGTCAAGTTGCAGTTCTTCGTTACTCTGGAAACACCATATATTTT. Translation: CASSQVAVLRYSGNTIYF. The chain uses TRBV23-1 and TRBJ1-3; the D is unclear. TRBV23-1 is known as an ORF, though its function is uncertain. CDR3 length equals 18 residues. V lost 2 bases and J 0 bases, leaving 17 bases between the germline ends.

The sample holds a few counts of this clone. The gene calls are TRBV9 and TRBJ1-1, with D perhaps matching TRBD1 (6 bases). Germline V gene sequence: CDR1 SGDLS, CDR2 YYNGEE. V was shortened by 4 bases and J by 0 bases, with 10 bases between the two germline ends. This CDR3 is built from 14 residues. CDR3 in DNA: TGTGCCAGCAGCCCCAGACAGGTGAACACTGAAGCTTTCTTT. Translation: CASSPRQVNTEAFF.

J is TRBJ2-3 and V is TRBV12-5, with a possible D match to TRBD1 (5 bases). Germline V gene sequence: CDR1 LGHNT, CDR2 FRNRAP. The ends were cut back, 7 bases at V and 5 bases at J, with 19 bases in the middle. CDR3 size: 15 residues. The CDR3 loop reads CASAPPVGEVDTQYF. The CDR3 bases are TGTGCTAGTGCCCCCCCCGTAGGGGAAGTAGATACGCAGTATTTT.

V usage is TRBV11-2 and J usage is TRBJ2-7, with a tentative D call TRBD2 (5 bases). CDR1 and CDR2 (germline): SGHAT, FQNNGV. The CDR3 consists of 15 residues. The V and J ends lost 2 bases and 0 bases respectively, with 11 bases between them. The CDR3 protein is CASSLISGSSYEQYF. The CDR3 coding sequence is TGTGCCAGCAGCTTAATCTCGGGAAGCTCCTACGAGCAGTACTTC. The full variable domain, its missing parts supplied by reference TRBV11-2 and TRBJ2-7, is EAGVAQSPRYKIIEKRQSVAFWCNPISGHATLYWYQQILGQGPKLLIQFQNNGVVDDSQLPKDRFSAERLKGVDSTLKIQPAKLEDSAVYLCASSLISGSSYEQYFGPGTRLTVT.

The V call is TRBV3-1 (or the pseudogene TRBV3-2), the J call TRBJ1-5; TRBD1 matches at 7 bases. The CDR3 length is 15 residues. CDR1 is LGHDT and CDR2 is YNNKEL in the germline V gene (reference sequence). V shed 1 base, J shed 6 bases, and the junction held 6 bases outside the gene matches. The CDR3 DNA sequence: TGTGCCAGCAGCCAAGGGCCAGGGGGGTCTCAGCCCCAGCATTTT. Protein product: CASSQGPGGSQPQHF.

This clone occurred a few times. J is TRBJ1-2 and V is TRBV6-5, with 7 bases matching TRBD1. Germline V CDR1 and CDR2: MNHEY, SVGAGI. There are 14 residues in the CDR3. Trimming at V came to 6 bases and at J to 7 bases, leaving 11 bases not matched to a gene. CDR3: CASRTRQGAGGYTF. CDR3 DNA sequence: TGTGCCAGCAGGACAAGACAGGGAGCAGGTGGCTACACCTTC.

This sequence joins TRBV27 and TRBJ2-6; 7 nucleotides agree with TRBD1. Trimming took 6 bases from V and 4 from J; bases not matched to a gene: 6. The V gene's germline CDR1 is MNHEY and CDR2 SMNVEV (reference sequence). CDR3 length: 15 residues. CDR3 sequence: CASRLTGPGANVLTF. In nucleotides, the CDR3 is TGTGCCAGCAGGCTGACAGGGCCCGGGGCCAACGTCCTGACTTTC.

The chain carries TRBV7-2 and TRBJ1-1; 11 bases align to TRBD1. V lost 4 bases, J lost 3 bases, and 4 bases stayed unmatched. Germline V gene sequence: CDR1 SGHTA, CDR2 FQGNSA. The CDR3 is made up of 15 amino acids. CDR3 amino acids: CASSSRTGGYTEAFF. The CDR3 bases are TGTGCCAGCAGCTCGAGGACAGGGGGCTACACTGAAGCTTTCTTT.

This chain links TRBV3-1 (or the pseudogene TRBV3-2) with TRBJ2-1; TRBD1 is a possible D gene (7 bases). V lost 6 bases, J lost 0 bases, and 27 bases lay in between. Germline V gene data show CDR1 as LGHDT and CDR2 as YNNKEL (reference sequence). The length of the CDR3 is 20 residues. The CDR3 sequence is CASRKGGGAGEGHSYNEQFF. The CDR3 DNA is TGTGCCAGCAGAAAAGGGGGCGGAGCGGGTGAAGGTCACTCCTACAATGAGCAGTTCTTC.

A few counts support this clone. The chain carries TRBV29-1 and TRBJ1-3; a possible D gene is TRBD1 (5 bases). V gave up 7 bases and J gave up 4 bases, with 14 bases separating them. CDR3 size: 13 residues. Germline assignment: CDR1 SQVTM and CDR2 ANQGSEA. The CDR3 DNA is TGCAGCGCCGGGGGTACAGCCGGAAACACCATATATTTT. Its translation is CSAGGTAGNTIYF.

This sequence joins TRBV28 and TRBJ2-7; the D is unclear. Germline V gene sequence: CDR1 MDHEN, CDR2 SYDVKM. CDR3 length: 16 amino acids. The V end was cut by 3 bases, the J end by 4 bases, with 19 bases between. The CDR3 protein is CASSFRRGNRFYEQYF. The CDR3 coding sequence is TGTGCCAGCAGTTTTAGGAGAGGTAACCGTTTTTACGAGCAGTACTTC.

The chain is built from TRBV3-1 (or the pseudogene TRBV3-2) and TRBJ2-1; 10 bases align to TRBD2. The CDR3 loop spans 15 amino acids. The V segment lost 3 bases and the J segment 7 bases; nucleotides outside the gene matches: 6. In germline, CDR1 is LGHDT, CDR2 YNNKEL (reference sequence). The chain's CDR3 is CASSHRVSGRNEQFF. CDR3 bases: TGTGCCAGCAGCCATCGAGTTAGCGGGAGGAATGAGCAGTTCTTC.

This chain uses TRBV5-4 with TRBJ2-7; the D gene is possibly TRBD1 (5 bases). Germline CDR1 SGHNT, CDR2 YYREEE (reference sequence). The CDR3 consists of 13 residues. V lost 6 bases and J 5 bases, leaving 15 bases between the germline ends. CDR3 coding DNA: TGTGCCAGCACGGTGAAGGGGTATAACGAGCAGTACTTC. Protein: CASTVKGYNEQYF.

The chain links TRBV3-1 (or the pseudogene TRBV3-2) to TRBJ2-1, with TRBD2 as a possible D gene (6 bases). Trimming took off 8 bases at V and 5 bases at J, with 13 bases between the two ends. Germline loops: CDR1 LGHDT, CDR2 YNNKEL (reference sequence). This CDR3 is built from 13 residues. CDR3 protein: CASSGLTNNEQFF. CDR3 sequence (DNA): TGTGCCAGCTCGGGACTCACCAACAATGAGCAGTTCTTC.

V usage is TRBV29-1 and J usage is TRBJ2-5; TRBD1 aligns across 11 bases. CDR1 and CDR2 (germline): SQVTM, ANQGSEA. The ends lost 3 bases at V and 4 bases at J; junction bases unmatched: 1. The CDR3 covers 13 residues. The CDR3 loop reads CSVDGTGGETQYF. The CDR3 DNA is TGCAGCGTTGACGGGACAGGGGGAGAGACCCAGTACTTC.

This chain links TRBV15 with TRBJ1-2; a possible D gene is TRBD1 (6 bases). CDR3 length equals 14 residues. Trimming removed 0 bases at V and 7 bases at J, with 12 bases between. Germline CDR1 and CDR2: LNHNV and YYDKDF (reference sequence). This CDR3 is CATSRETGVSGYTF. CDR3 DNA: TGTGCCACCAGCAGAGAGACAGGTGTTAGTGGCTACACCTTC.

As for this clone: The sample carries other DNA sequences with the same CDR3. The gene calls are TRBV5-1 and TRBJ1-3; D possibly corresponds to TRBD1 (6 bases). The CDR3 length is 14 residues. Germline V gives CDR1 SGHRS, CDR2 YFSETQ. V was cut by 2 bases and J by 4 bases, with 10 bases left in between. CDR3 region: CASSLGGAGNTIYF. The DNA for the CDR3 is TGCGCCAGCAGCTTAGGGGGGGCAGGAAACACCATATATTTT.

The chain uses TRBV10-3 and TRBJ2-1; 7 bases map to TRBD2. With V trimmed by 10 bases and J by 3 bases, 9 bases remained unmatched. CDR3 length equals 14 residues. Germline V lookup: CDR1 ENHRY, CDR2 SYGVKD. The chain's CDR3 is CASGYGGYYNEQFF. CDR3 coding DNA: TGTGCCAGCGGGTACGGGGGGTACTACAATGAGCAGTTCTTC.